This T cell receptor (beta chain) is drawn from a study of T cell responses to AZD1222 COVID-19 vaccine. Sequencing was performed with immunoSEQ multiplex PCR; in TCRdb, only in-frame clones are kept and a portion is missing. Found here are about 110,000 clones, around 92% of them singletons; the top ten hold roughly 9%. The sequencing used peripheral blood, collected 28 days after the second AZD1222 dose. The TCR was taken from an adult who received the AZD1222 COVID-19 vaccine.

Here the CDR3 reads CASSLGGQGAGSYGYTF. DNA of the CDR3: TGTGCCAGCAGCTTAGGCGGCCAGGGGGCTGGTAGCTATGGCTACACCTTC. J is TRBJ1-2 and V is TRBV7-6, with TRBD1 matching 8 bases. The length of the CDR3 is 17 residues. CDR1 SGHVS and CDR2 FNYEAQ come from the germline V gene. V lost 1 base to trimming and J lost 4 bases; unmatched junction nucleotides: 11.